One T cell receptor beta chain is described in this entry. No antigen is known for it. No clone much larger than this one lies a single base away; base qualities are absent. This sample is drawn from a study of beta chain features in type 1 diabetes (dated by TCRdb to 2017 to 2018). Looking at the study overall: No differences in mean age, gender distribution, total cell number or subset yield were found between patients and healthy donors. A total of 85 million to 110 million sorted cells were examined across all samples, and RNA yield correlated strongly with the number of cells per subset. In the study, recently diagnosed type 1 diabetes patients and matched healthy donors were compared on the TCRB repertoires of their sorted circulating CD4+ T cell subsets. Regulatory and stem cell-like memory subsets were obtained from only 8 patients and roughly 8 healthy donors, while naive and central memory subsets were obtained from all 30 or so donors. Results the study describes overall, beyond this receptor: Naive, central memory and regulatory TCRB repertoires appeared to be more alike among patients than among healthy donors. In all four CD4+ subsets, TCRB CDR3 length was moderately but significantly shorter in type 1 diabetes patients. At VDJ recombination sites, type 1 diabetes patients had fewer insertions and more deleted nucleotides, which implies abnormalities in thymic rearrangement. Only small numbers of individuals were included in the HLA sub-analyses, which left unresolved whether HLA type had any influence on TCRB rearrangement. PCR might favor shorter templates, but patient and control samples were amplified and corrected together, so any skew would affect both groups equally. Sequencing cDNA rather than genomic DNA could over-represent highly expressing activated cells, although activation and CD3 levels did not differ between groups.

A single peripheral blood draw of approximately 110 mL on average was collected from each donor into heparinised tubes. A BD FACSAria II and a panel including CD45RO, CCR7, CD25, CD127, CD95 and CD27 were used to sort naive, central memory, regulatory and stem cell-like memory CD4+ T cells. Every sorted population had a purity above 98%. PBMCs were separated immediately by Lymphoprep density gradient centrifugation and were stained directly, without being cultured. So that batch effects would be minimized, each experiment stained and sorted samples in pairs, pairing one healthy donor with one patient. The germline V end is reduced by 1 base and the J end by 5 bases; junction bases left unmatched: 0. CDR1 and CDR2, per the germline V gene (reference sequence), are GTSNPN and SVGIG. Counted from cysteine to phenylalanine, this CDR3 has 12 amino acids. The only DNA kept is the CDR3, 36 bases in frame from the first base.

The entire amount of isolated RNA was reverse transcribed using the High Capacity cDNA Reverse Transcription Kit, so the sequenced TCRB transcripts were expressed ones. Naive, central memory and regulatory T cell samples underwent deep immunoSEQ sequencing, averaging around 4 million total reads per sample. Sorted cells were lysed in RLT buffer and RNA was extracted with DNase-treated RNeasy Micro or Mini kits, depending on cell number. To prevent cross-contamination, every cell subset was processed on its own, while patient and healthy donor samples were processed together. TCRB sequences were amplified from cDNA with the immunoSEQ multiplex PCR, producing 87-bp fragments spanning the CDR3 region. The amplicons were sequenced using the Illumina HiSeq platform. As for the authors' bioinformatics: Synthetic template baselines were used to correct PCR bias computationally, reads within Hamming distance 2 were collapsed together, and singletons that could not be merged were discarded. Reads were aligned against IMGT so that V, D and J genes, CDR3 length and insertions or deletions at six rearrangement sites could be assigned. Within each subset, clonotype counts were normalized to sorted cell number, after which true diversity and Gini coefficients were computed with the tcR R package. Repertoire sharing was quantified using the overlap coefficient calculated on TCRB nucleotide sequences. As a proxy for the pre-selection repertoire, out-of-frame TCRB sequences from naive cells were analyzed. TCRdb took over this immuneACCESS table, retaining in-frame rearrangements with V and J assigned. Such tables are incomplete; in checked studies, under half of the missing clones stem from an unresolved V gene, and the remainder is unexplained. V and J calls and clone size come straight from that table; D and trimming were deduced from the DNA. For this sample the table gives 330,000 or so clones, of which less than 20% were detected only once. The ten largest clones add up to around 0.04% of the sample.

The clonotype originates from a woman under 30 in good health. The sequence is built from TRBV30 and TRBJ2-5; 8 junctional bases match TRBD2. Material for sequencing was naive CD4+ T cells from blood. The sample's cell subset or site label, decoded: true naive CD4+ T cells. DNA sequence: TGTGCCTGGAGTGCTAGCGGGGAGACCCAGTACTTC. It codes for CAWSASGETQYF.